The following is a T cell receptor beta chain sequence with its context. As yet, its antigen is unknown. These data originate in a study of T cell responses to AZD1222 COVID-19 vaccine. Points from the study as a whole: Baseline serostatus was positive in only a handful of AZD1222 recipients. No day 14 peak samples; only post-peak repertoires were characterized. Per reports, nearly half of all spike-specific TCRs target regions that are unmutated in variants. Mapped onto spike, vaccine-associated CD4 TCRs spanned it and were dominant at 160-218 and 743-854.

Using immunoSEQ multiplex PCR, the repertoire was profiled, and TCRdb retains in-frame clones only, with some absent. The sample has fewer than 120,000 clones, less than 90% seen once. The specimen was peripheral blood, collected on day 0 of AZD1222 vaccination. This clonotype was obtained from an adult in good health.

CDR3 amino acids: CASSKAGEIYEQYF. The DNA of the CDR3 is TGTGCCAGCAGCAAAGCGGGAGAGATCTACGAGCAGTACTTC. The chain is built from TRBV7-9 and TRBJ2-7, with 8 nucleotides matching TRBD2. CDR1 SEHNR and CDR2 FQNEAQ come from the germline V gene (reference sequence). V lost 5 bases to trimming and J lost 3 bases; unmatched junction nucleotides: 6. CDR3 length: 14 residues. The full variable domain, in which reference TRBV7-9 and TRBJ2-7 provide the parts outside the CDR3, is DTGVSQNPRHKITKRGQNVTFRCDPISEHNRLYWYRQTLGQGPEFLTYFQNEAQLEKSRLLSDRFSAERPKGSFSTLEIQRTEQGDSAMYLCASSKAGEIYEQYFGPGTRLTVT.